The present TCR beta chain was sequenced within a study of T cell responses to AZD1222 COVID-19 vaccine. Broader study findings: White British ancestry dominated among donors, who included more females, and clonal diversity was possibly underestimated. The study found vaccine-associated CD4 TCRs spanning spike, dominant at 160-218 and 743-854. Among AZD1222 vaccinees, only five to seven were seropositive at baseline.

Second-dose intervals near 4 or 12 weeks were combined. The CDR3 runs 15 residues. Germline CDR1 reads LGHNA; CDR2 reads YSLEER. Trimming removed 0 bases from V and 6 bases from J; junction bases left unmatched: 4. A note on this clone: Its target is not known.

Assay used: immunoSEQ multiplex PCR; TCRdb lists only in-frame clones, some missing. The profile shows about 140,000 clones, more than 85% of them singletons. The sequenced sample was peripheral blood, obtained 28 days after the second AZD1222 dose. The rearrangement joins TRBV4-3 to TRBJ1-5, with 8 bases matching TRBD1. This TCR derives from an adult who received the AZD1222 COVID-19 vaccine. Here the CDR3 DNA reads TGCGCCAGCAGCCAAGAACTACAGGGGGTTCAGCCCCAGCATTTT. Translating it yields CASSQELQGVQPQHF.